This T cell receptor (beta chain) was captured by sequencing in a study of blood T cell repertoires in COVID-19. Study as a whole: Spain, Italy and the United States supplied samples that represented acute and convalescent COVID-19. The cDNA or gDNA used as material had been derived from T cells, B-cell-depleted T cells, or PBMCs.

V gave up 5 bases and J gave up 3 bases, with 10 bases separating them. The CDR3 contains 13 residues. Germline assignment: CDR1 SGHTA and CDR2 FQGNSA. Residents of around 24 US areas, aged roughly 18 to 89 years, made up the participants. Researchers sorted participants into cohorts using their self-reported clinical history. The data were produced by immunoSEQ multiplex PCR, yet TCRdb's version contains in-frame clones alone and is incomplete. The top ten hold approximately 2.4% of the sample, which has some 140,000 clones, around 84% seen once. The sequence was collected from a man in his forties with acute COVID-19. Material for sequencing was PBMCs or T cells enriched from blood (not recorded which). This chain connects TRBV7-2 to TRBJ1-2, with a possible D match to TRBD1 (6 bases). The CDR3 DNA reads TGTGCCAGCAGCCCGGACAGCTACTATGGCTACACCTTC. It encodes CASSPDSYYGYTF.